What follows are 14 T cell receptor beta chains derived from one specimen sequenced in a study of shared clonotypes between healthy human individuals. Clones were read by immunoSEQ multiplex PCR, and TCRdb kept only the in-frame ones, dropping some. In the table there are 2.3 million or so clones, more than 80% of which are singletons. What was sequenced was naive CD4+ T cells from PBMCs. Regarding subset: CD45RA+ positively selected. Every receptor here comes from a man between 18 and 29 years old in good health. Some clones in this sample may be carry-over from other donors' samples.

V usage is TRBV2 and J usage is TRBJ2-1; 10 nucleotides align to TRBD2. The J segment lost 10 bases and the V segment lost 1 base, leaving 4 bases of the junction unmatched. CDR3 length equals 14 residues. Germline V CDR1 and CDR2: SNHLY, FYNNEI. Here the CDR3 reads CASSEEREGREQFF. DNA for the CDR3: TGTGCCAGCAGTGAAGAGCGGGAGGGCCGGGAGCAGTTCTTC.

This clone has more than one count but fewer than ten. As DNA, the CDR3 is TGTGCCAGCAGCTTTAGCGGCCTGAACACTGAAGCTTTCTTT. This encodes CASSFSGLNTEAFF. This chain joins TRBV11-2 and TRBJ1-1; D is uncertain. Trimming pared 3 bases from V and 0 bases from J, leaving 8 bases between. The CDR3 is made up of 14 amino acids. Germline-derived CDR1 and CDR2 are SGHAT and FQNNGV. Full variable domain (outside the CDR3, taken from reference TRBV11-2 and TRBJ1-1): EAGVAQSPRYKIIEKRQSVAFWCNPISGHATLYWYQQILGQGPKLLIQFQNNGVVDDSQLPKDRFSAERLKGVDSTLKIQPAKLEDSAVYLCASSFSGLNTEAFFGQGTRLTVV.

The CDR3 DNA sequence: TGTGCCAGCAGCACTAGCGGGAGGAACACCGGGGAGCTGTTTTTT. This encodes CASSTSGRNTGELFF. The chain is built from TRBV9 and TRBJ2-2, with TRBD2 matching over 11 bases. The junction had 0 bases not matched to a gene; V was cut back by 4 bases and J by 1 base. The CDR3 runs 15 residues. The germline gives CDR1 SGDLS, CDR2 YYNGEE.

The rearrangement links TRBV5-1 to TRBJ2-2; D gene uncertain. The CDR3 loop spans 11 amino acids. Per germline, CDR1 SGHRS and CDR2 YFSETQ. V shed 2 bases and J shed 8 bases, with 4 bases lying between them. The CDR3 is CASSFKGELFF. The CDR3, as DNA: TGCGCCAGCAGCTTTAAAGGGGAGCTGTTTTTT.

The chain links TRBV7-9 to TRBJ2-7; 8 bases are a match to TRBD2. Germline assignment: CDR1 SEHNR and CDR2 FQNEAQ (reference sequence). The J segment lost 2 bases and the V segment lost 3 bases, leaving 3 bases of the junction unmatched. The CDR3 is made up of 14 amino acids. The CDR3: CASSFSGEPYEQYF. In DNA, the CDR3 is TGTGCCAGCAGCTTTAGCGGGGAACCCTACGAGCAGTACTTC.

This chain links TRBV28 with TRBJ1-2; D unresolved. This CDR3 contains 14 residues. Trimming took 6 bases from V and 4 from J, leaving 15 bases between them. Germline V lookup: CDR1 MDHEN, CDR2 SYDVKM. CDR3 protein: CASSPLLRLYGYTF. CDR3 coding DNA: TGTGCCAGCAGCCCCCTCTTGAGGCTCTATGGCTACACCTTC.

CDR3 residues: CASSYEAGLVNNEQFF. The CDR3, as DNA: TGTGCCAGCAGTTACGAAGCGGGACTGGTTAACAATGAGCAGTTCTTC. The rearrangement joins TRBV6-5 to TRBJ2-1, with TRBD2 matching over 7 bases. The germline gives CDR1 MNHEY, CDR2 SVGAGI. This CDR3 contains 16 residues. V trimming: 2 bases; J trimming: 5 bases; junction bases outside the gene matches: 9.

The chain is built from TRBV7-3 and TRBJ2-2; 8 positions agree with TRBD1. The ends lost 4 bases at V and 2 bases at J; junction bases unmatched: 9. CDR1 is SGHTA and CDR2 is FQGTGA in the germline V gene. The CDR3 has 17 amino acids. The CDR3 loop reads CASSSPQGTGNTGELFF. For the CDR3, the DNA is TGTGCCAGCAGCTCCCCCCAAGGGACAGGAAACACCGGGGAGCTGTTTTTT. Based on the CDR3 plus reference TRBV7-3 and TRBJ2-2, the full variable domain is GAGVSQTPSNKVTEKGKYVELRCDPISGHTALYWYRQSLGQGPEFLIYFQGTGAADDSGLPNDRFFAVRPEGSVSTLKIQRTERGDSAVYLCASSSPQGTGNTGELFFGEGSRLTVL.

The rearrangement links TRBV7-9 to TRBJ1-2; D is possibly TRBD1 (5 bases). Germline V CDR1 and CDR2: SEHNR, FQNEAQ (reference sequence). The CDR3 is made up of 16 amino acids. V lost 3 bases and J 6 bases, leaving 20 bases between the germline ends. CDR3 sequence reads: CASSLREVGQTDGYTF. CDR3 in DNA: TGTGCCAGCAGCTTGAGGGAGGTGGGGCAGACCGATGGCTACACCTTC.

This clone appeared a single time. This chain connects TRBV2 to TRBJ2-2; D ambiguous. The CDR3 spans 14 residues. In germline, CDR1 is SNHLY, CDR2 FYNNEI. Trimming took 3 bases from V and 6 from J, leaving 11 bases between them. CDR3 DNA: TGTGCCAGCAGTGAGTCTAGTTGGGCCGGGGAGCTGTTTTTT. This gives the protein CASSESSWAGELFF.

The V gene is TRBV7-9, the J gene TRBJ1-4; D is unresolved. V lost 1 base and J 8 bases, leaving 11 bases between the germline ends. The CDR3 consists of 14 residues. Germline CDR1 and CDR2: SEHNR and FQNEAQ (reference sequence). This CDR3 is CASSLVRVEEKLFF. CDR3 sequence (DNA): TGTGCCAGCAGCTTAGTCCGGGTAGAGGAAAAACTGTTTTTT.

The rearrangement joins TRBV7-9 to TRBJ1-4; 7 bases are shared with TRBD1. This CDR3 has 17 amino acids. Looked up from germline, CDR1 is SEHNR and CDR2 is FQNEAQ (reference sequence). J gave up 0 bases and V 2 bases, and 6 bases lay outside the gene matches. The CDR3 region has the DNA TGTGCCAGCAGCTTAAGGACAGGCTCCCCAACTAATGAAAAACTGTTTTTT. This sequence encodes CASSLRTGSPTNEKLFF.

V usage is TRBV5-1 and J usage is TRBJ1-4, with D maybe TRBD1 (5 bases). Germline V lookup: CDR1 SGHRS, CDR2 YFSETQ. The CDR3 sequence is 14 residues long. Trimming removed 2 bases at V and 1 base at J, with 6 bases between. CDR3 protein: CASSFQGTNEKLFF. CDR3 nucleotides: TGCGCCAGCAGCTTTCAGGGAACTAATGAAAAACTGTTTTTT.

The gene calls are TRBV25-1 and TRBJ1-1; the D is unclear. V was pared by 8 bases and J by 5 bases, with 15 bases between. The CDR3 loop spans 13 amino acids. Germline CDR1 MGHDK, CDR2 SYGVNS. The CDR3 spells CASAAGGETEAFF. CDR3 nucleotides: TGTGCCAGCGCGGCGGGCGGGGAAACTGAAGCTTTCTTT.